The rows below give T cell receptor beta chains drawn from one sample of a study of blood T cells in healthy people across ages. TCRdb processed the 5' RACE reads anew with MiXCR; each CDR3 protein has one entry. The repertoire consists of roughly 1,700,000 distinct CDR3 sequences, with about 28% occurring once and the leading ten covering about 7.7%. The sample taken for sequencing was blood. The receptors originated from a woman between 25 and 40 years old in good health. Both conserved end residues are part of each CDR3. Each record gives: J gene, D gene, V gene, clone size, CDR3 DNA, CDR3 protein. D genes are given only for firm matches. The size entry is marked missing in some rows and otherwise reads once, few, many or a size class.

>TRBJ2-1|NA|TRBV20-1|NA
TGCAGTGCAAAACGTGCCGTAAGCTCCTACAATGAGCAGTTCTTC
CSAKRAVSSYNEQFF
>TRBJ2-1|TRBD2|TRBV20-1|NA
TGCAGTGTTAGGGGGGGACTAGCGGGAGTGCGGGAGCAGTTCTTC
CSVRGGLAGVREQFF
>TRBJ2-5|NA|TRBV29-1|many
TGCAGCGTTGAACCCCGGCTCCTCCAAGAGACCCAGTACTTC
CSVEPRLLQETQYF
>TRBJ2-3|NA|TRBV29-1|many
TGCAGCGCCGCAAAGTCACGAGATACGCAGTATTTT
CSAAKSRDTQYF
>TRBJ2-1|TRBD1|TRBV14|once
TGTGCCAGCAGCCGCGGGACAGGGACAGTGGGTGAGCAGTTCTTC
CASSRGTGTVGEQFF
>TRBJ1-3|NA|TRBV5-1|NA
TGCGCCAGCATCCCAGGGACGGGCAGAAACACCATATATTTT
CASIPGTGRNTIYF
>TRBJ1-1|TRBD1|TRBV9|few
TGTGCCAGCAGCCCAGGACAGGGGCGGGAAGCTTTCTTT
CASSPGQGREAFF
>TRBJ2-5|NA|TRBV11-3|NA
TGTGCCAGCAGCTGGGGCAGGGAGGCTCGGGAGACCCAGTACTTC
CASSWGREARETQYF
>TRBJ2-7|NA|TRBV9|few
TGTGCCAGCAGCCCAGAAGGGTTTTCCTACGAGCAGTACTTC
CASSPEGFSYEQYF
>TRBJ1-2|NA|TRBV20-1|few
TGCAGCCCGGGAGGGAACGGCTACACCTTC
CSPGGNGYTF
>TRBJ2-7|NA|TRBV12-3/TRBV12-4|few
TGTGCCAGCAGGATTCTCGGCTACGAGCAGTACTTC
CASRILGYEQYF
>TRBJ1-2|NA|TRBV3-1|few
TGTGCCAGCTCCGATGGGGGGGGCAGATATGGCTACACCTTC
CASSDGGGRYGYTF
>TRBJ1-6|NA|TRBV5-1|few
TGCGCCAGCAGCCCTAGCACAGGAGCTAATTCACCCCTCCACTTT
CASSPSTGANSPLHF
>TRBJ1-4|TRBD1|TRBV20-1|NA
TGCAGTGCGGGACAGTCGGAAAAACTGTTTTTT
CSAGQSEKLFF
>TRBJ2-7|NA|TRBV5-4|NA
TGTGCCAGCAGCCATACCGGAGGGCGCAACGAGCAGTACTTC
CASSHTGGRNEQYF
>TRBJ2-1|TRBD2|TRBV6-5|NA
TGTGCCAGCAGTTCCAATGGAGGGACTAGCGGGAGCTACAATGAGCAGTTCTTC
CASSSNGGTSGSYNEQFF
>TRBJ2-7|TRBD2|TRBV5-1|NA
TGCGCCAGCAGCTTGGGACTCCGGGCGGGAGGCGTAGATGAGCAGTACTTC
CASSLGLRAGGVDEQYF
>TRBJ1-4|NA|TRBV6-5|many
TGTGCCAGCAGTTACAGCGGACGGAGGAGTGAAAAACTGTTTTTT
CASSYSGRRSEKLFF
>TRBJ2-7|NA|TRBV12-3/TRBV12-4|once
TGTGCCAGCACCGAAAGGGGGAAGTACAATGAGCAGTACTTC
CASTERGKYNEQYF
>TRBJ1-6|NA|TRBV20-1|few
TGCAGTGCTCTGGACAGTCTCCGAATAGGGAATTCACCCCTCCACTTT
CSALDSLRIGNSPLHF
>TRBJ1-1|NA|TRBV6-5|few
TGTGCCAGCAGTTACGCCCCAGCAGGGGAGGGCACTGAAGCTTTCTTT
CASSYAPAGEGTEAFF
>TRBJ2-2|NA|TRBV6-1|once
TGTGCCAGCAGTCTCTACAGCAGGAGCAACACCGGGGAGCTGTTTTTT
CASSLYSRSNTGELFF
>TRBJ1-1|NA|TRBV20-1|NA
TGCAGTCCGACCGACGGGGTCGGTACTGAAGCTTTCTTT
CSPTDGVGTEAFF
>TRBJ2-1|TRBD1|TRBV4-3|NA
TGCGCCAGCAGCCAATCCATAGGGACAGGGCTTGAGTATGAGCAGTTCTTC
CASSQSIGTGLEYEQFF
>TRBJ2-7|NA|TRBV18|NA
TGTGCCAGCTCACCAGCTACAGGCCTCTCTGGGGAGCAGTACTTC
CASSPATGLSGEQYF
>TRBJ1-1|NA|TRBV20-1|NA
TGCAGTGGCACGAAGGGGGGGAACACTGAAGCTTTCTTT
CSGTKGGNTEAFF
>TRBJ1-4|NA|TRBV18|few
TGTGCCAGCTCACCCACCACTTCAACTAATGAAAAACTGTTTTTT
CASSPTTSTNEKLFF
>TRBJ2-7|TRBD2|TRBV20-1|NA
TGCAGTGCTGGGATCAAAGCGGGGGCCTACTCCTACGAGCAGTACTTC
CSAGIKAGAYSYEQYF
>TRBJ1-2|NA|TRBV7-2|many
TGTGCCAGCAGCCGCCGGGACACAACATTTAACTATGGCTACACCTTC
CASSRRDTTFNYGYTF
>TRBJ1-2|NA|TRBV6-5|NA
TGTGCCAGCAGTTCCCAGGGTTGGGGTAACTATGGCTACACCTTC
CASSSQGWGNYGYTF
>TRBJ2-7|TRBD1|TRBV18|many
TGTGCCAGCTCACCACGGGGGACAGGGTTTTCCTACGAGCAGTACTTC
CASSPRGTGFSYEQYF
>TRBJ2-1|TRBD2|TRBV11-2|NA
TGTGCCAGCAGCCGAGAGCGGGAGGGATACAATGAGCAGTTCTTC
CASSREREGYNEQFF
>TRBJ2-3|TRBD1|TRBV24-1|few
TGTGCCACAGCCGGGACAGGGACTACAGGAGATACGCAGTATTTT
CATAGTGTTGDTQYF
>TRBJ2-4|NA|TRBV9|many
TGTGCCAGCAGCTCCTCCGGCGACATTCAGTACTTC
CASSSSGDIQYF
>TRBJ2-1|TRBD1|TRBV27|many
TGTGCCAGCAGTTTTGGACAGGGGGCAGGTAATGAGCAGTTCTTC
CASSFGQGAGNEQFF
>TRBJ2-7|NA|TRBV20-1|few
TGCAGTGCTAGTCGAGGCGGGGTTGGTTACGAGCAGTACTTC
CSASRGGVGYEQYF
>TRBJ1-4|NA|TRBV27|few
TGTGCCAGCAGTCGGAACAGTGCAACTAATGAAAAACTGTTTTTT
CASSRNSATNEKLFF
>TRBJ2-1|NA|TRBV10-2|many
TGCGCCAGCAGTGTAATAGATGTCAATGAGCAGTTCTTC
CASSVIDVNEQFF
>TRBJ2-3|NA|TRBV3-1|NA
TGTGCCAGCAGCCAAGCGGAAGAGCTCACAGATACGCAGTATTTT
CASSQAEELTDTQYF
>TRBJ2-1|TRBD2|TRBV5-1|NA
TGCGCCAGCAGCTTGCGGGGGGTCGACTTGGGGTACAATGAGCAGTTCTTC
CASSLRGVDLGYNEQFF
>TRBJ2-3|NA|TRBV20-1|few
TGCAGTGCTAGGCTAGCCGGGGCAGGGACAGATACGCAGTATTTT
CSARLAGAGTDTQYF
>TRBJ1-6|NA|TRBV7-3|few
TGTGCCAGCAGCCAAGACTCAGTTTCACCCCTCCACTTT
CASSQDSVSPLHF
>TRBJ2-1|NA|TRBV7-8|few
TGTGCCAGCAGCCCTTCCGGAGACCGGCAGTTCTTC
CASSPSGDRQFF
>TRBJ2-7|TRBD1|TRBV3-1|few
TGTGCCAGCAGCCATGGGGCAGGGGGCTTCTACGAGCAGTACTTC
CASSHGAGGFYEQYF
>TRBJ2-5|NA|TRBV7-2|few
TGTGCCAGCAGCTTTAACTTCCAAGAGACCCAGTACTTC
CASSFNFQETQYF
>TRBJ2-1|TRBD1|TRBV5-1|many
TGCGCCAGCAGCTGGGGGACAGGGGAGCAGTTCTTC
CASSWGTGEQFF
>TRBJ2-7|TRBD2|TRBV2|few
TGTGCCAGCAGTGATCCGGGACTAGCGGGGAGCTCCTACGAGCAGTACTTC
CASSDPGLAGSSYEQYF
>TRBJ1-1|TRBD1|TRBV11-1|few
TGTGCCAGCAGACACCAGGACAGGGATCCTGAAGCTTTCTTT
CASRHQDRDPEAFF
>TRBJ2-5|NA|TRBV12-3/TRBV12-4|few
TGTGCCAGCAGCCGGTGGGGGGGCCGAGAGACCCAGTACTTC
CASSRWGGRETQYF